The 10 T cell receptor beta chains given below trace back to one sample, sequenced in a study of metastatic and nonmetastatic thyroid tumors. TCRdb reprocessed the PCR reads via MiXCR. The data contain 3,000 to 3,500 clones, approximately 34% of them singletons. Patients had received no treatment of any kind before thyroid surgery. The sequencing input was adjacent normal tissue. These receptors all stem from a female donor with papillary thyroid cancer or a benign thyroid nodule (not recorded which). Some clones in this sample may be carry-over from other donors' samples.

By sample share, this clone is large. DNA of the CDR3: TGTGCCAGTAGCGACGGACAGGGACCCTACAATGAGCAGTTCTTC. It translates to CASSDGQGPYNEQFF. The V gene is TRBV19, the J gene TRBJ2-1, with 8 bases aligning to TRBD1. CDR1 is LNHDA, CDR2 SQIVND, per germline (reference sequence). After removal of 6 bases from V and 2 bases from J, the junction contained 6 bases not matched to a gene. The CDR3 length is 15 residues.

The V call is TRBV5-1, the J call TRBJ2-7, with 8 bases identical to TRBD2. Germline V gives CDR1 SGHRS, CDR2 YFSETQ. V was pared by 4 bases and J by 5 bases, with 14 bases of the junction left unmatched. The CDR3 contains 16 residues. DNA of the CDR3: TGCGCCAGCAGCCAAACCGGGACTAGAGAACCAGACGAGCAGTACTTC. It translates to CASSQTGTREPDEQYF.

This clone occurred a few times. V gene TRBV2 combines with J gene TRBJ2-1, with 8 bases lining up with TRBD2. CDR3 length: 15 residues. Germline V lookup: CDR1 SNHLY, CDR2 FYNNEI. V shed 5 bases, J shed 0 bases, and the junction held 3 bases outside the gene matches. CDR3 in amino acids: CASSRLANSYNEQFF. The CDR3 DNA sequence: TGTGCCAGCAGTCGACTAGCGAACTCCTACAATGAGCAGTTCTTC.

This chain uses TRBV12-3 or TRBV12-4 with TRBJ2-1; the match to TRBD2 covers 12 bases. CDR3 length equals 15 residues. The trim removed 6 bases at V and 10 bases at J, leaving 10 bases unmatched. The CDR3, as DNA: TGTGCCAGCAGCCCAATATCTAGCGGGAGGGAAGAGCAGTTCTTC. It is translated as CASSPISSGREEQFF.

The CDR3 sequence: CASNNALGGYEQYF. The CDR3 coding sequence is TGTGCCAGTAACAACGCATTGGGGGGTTACGAGCAGTACTTC. The chain has TRBV19 and TRBJ2-7; D may be TRBD2 (6 bases). The V gene lost 7 bases and the J gene lost 4 bases, with 17 bases spanning the gap. Germline lookup yields CDR1 LNHDA and CDR2 SQIVND (reference sequence). The CDR3 is made up of 14 amino acids.

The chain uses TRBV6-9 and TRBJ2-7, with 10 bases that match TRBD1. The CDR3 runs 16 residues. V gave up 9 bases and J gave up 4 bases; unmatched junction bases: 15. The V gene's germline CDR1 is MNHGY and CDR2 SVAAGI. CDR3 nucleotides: TGTGCCAGAAGGTACAGGGGGGGGACAGGGGAGTACGAGCAGTACTTC. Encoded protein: CARRYRGGTGEYEQYF.

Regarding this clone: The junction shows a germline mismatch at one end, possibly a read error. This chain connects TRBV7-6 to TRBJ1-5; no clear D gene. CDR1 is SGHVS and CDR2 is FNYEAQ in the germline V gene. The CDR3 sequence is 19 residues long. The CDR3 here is CASSLVDTPVPDLNQPQHF. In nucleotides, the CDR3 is TGTGCTAGCAGCTTAGTAGACACGCCGGTACCGGACCTAAATCAGCCCCAGCATTTT.

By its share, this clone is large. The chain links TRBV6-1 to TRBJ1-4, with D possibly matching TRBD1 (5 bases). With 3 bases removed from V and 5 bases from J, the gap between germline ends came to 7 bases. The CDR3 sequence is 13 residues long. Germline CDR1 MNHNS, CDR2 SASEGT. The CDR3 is CASSETVNEKLFF. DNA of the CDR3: TGTGCCAGCAGTGAGACAGTGAATGAAAAACTGTTTTTT.

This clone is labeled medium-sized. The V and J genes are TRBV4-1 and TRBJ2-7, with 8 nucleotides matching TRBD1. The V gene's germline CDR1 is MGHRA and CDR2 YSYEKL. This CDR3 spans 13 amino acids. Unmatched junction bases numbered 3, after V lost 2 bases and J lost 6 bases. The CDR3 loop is CASSQRQGLEQYF. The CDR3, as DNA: TGCGCCAGCAGCCAAAGACAGGGGCTCGAGCAGTACTTC.

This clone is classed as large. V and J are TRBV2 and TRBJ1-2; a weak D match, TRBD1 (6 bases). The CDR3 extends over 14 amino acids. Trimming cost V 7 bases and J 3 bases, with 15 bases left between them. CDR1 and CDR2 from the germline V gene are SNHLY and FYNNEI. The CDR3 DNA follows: TGTGCCAGCACGCGGCAGGGGTCCCACTATGGCTACACCTTC. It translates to CASTRQGSHYGYTF.